These 7 T cell receptor beta chains originate from one sample sequenced in a study of shared clonotypes between healthy human individuals. TCRdb's table, derived via immunoSEQ multiplex PCR, lists solely in-frame clones and lacks some. There are millions of clones in the sample; roughly 95% occur only once, and 0.13% lies in the top ten. The sequenced sample consisted of naive CD4+ T cells sorted from blood. Described subset: CD45RA+ positively selected. Receptors originate from a man younger than 30 in good health.

The chain employs TRBV5-4 and TRBJ1-4; D might be TRBD1 (6 bases). Trimming pared 0 bases from V and 1 base from J, leaving 10 bases between. The CDR3 is 16 residues long. Looked up from germline, CDR1 is SGHNT and CDR2 is YYREEE (reference sequence). The CDR3 here is CASSLGSRGTNEKLFF. In DNA form, the CDR3 reads TGTGCCAGCAGCTTGGGAAGCAGGGGAACTAATGAAAAACTGTTTTTT.

The gene calls are TRBV10-3 and TRBJ1-2; 10 positions match TRBD1. The CDR3 is 15 residues long. Germline values: CDR1 ENHRY, CDR2 SYGVKD. V lost 0 bases, J lost 7 bases, and 5 bases stayed unmatched. The CDR3 here is CAISESETGGGGYTF. The DNA for the CDR3 is TGTGCCATCAGTGAGTCGGAGACAGGGGGCGGTGGCTACACCTTC.

The chain is built from TRBV7-2 and TRBJ1-5, with 8 nucleotides matching TRBD1. This CDR3 has 15 residues. Unmatched junction bases numbered 7, after V lost 5 bases and J lost 4 bases. CDR1 SGHTA and CDR2 FQGNSA come from the germline V gene. CDR3 nucleotide sequence: TGTGCCAGCAGCGAAACAGGGGGTTGGAATCAGCCCCAGCATTTT. Translating it yields CASSETGGWNQPQHF.

V usage is TRBV15 and J usage is TRBJ1-5; TRBD1 is a possible D gene (6 bases). The germline V gene encodes CDR1 LNHNV and CDR2 YYDKDF (reference sequence). This CDR3 has 17 residues. Trimming cost V 3 bases and J 1 base, with 16 bases left between them. Here the CDR3 reads CATSSRTGGASNQPQHF. DNA of the CDR3: TGTGCCACCAGCAGCCGCACCGGGGGGGCGAGCAATCAGCCCCAGCATTTT.

This chain joins TRBV6-1 and TRBJ1-2, with 7 positions matching TRBD1. The J segment lost 4 bases and the V segment lost 3 bases, leaving 14 bases of the junction unmatched. The CDR3 covers 17 residues. Germline CDR1 MNHNS, CDR2 SASEGT. CDR3 DNA: TGTGCCAGCAGTGACCAGGATGGGACAGCGCAACTCTATGGCTACACCTTC. Amino acids: CASSDQDGTAQLYGYTF.

A single count supports this clone. This rearrangement joins TRBV7-8 to TRBJ2-3; 7 nucleotides agree with TRBD1. In germline, CDR1 is SGHVS, CDR2 FQNEAQ. V was pared by 2 bases and J by 2 bases, with 4 bases of the junction left unmatched. The CDR3 runs to 15 residues. Here the CDR3 DNA reads TGTGCCAGCAGCTTATTAGGGACAGACACAGATACGCAGTATTTT. Residues: CASSLLGTDTDTQYF.

This clone was seen just once. This chain joins TRBV29-1 and TRBJ2-3, with D perhaps TRBD1 (5 bases). Trimming left V 4 bases short and J 2 bases short, with 10 bases between. CDR1 is SQVTM and CDR2 is ANQGSEA in the germline V gene. The CDR3 sequence is 13 residues long. CDR3 DNA: TGCAGCGTTGGTGACAGACTCACAGATACGCAGTATTTT. Protein sequence: CSVGDRLTDTQYF.